This entry lists 5 T cell receptor beta chains sequenced from one sample in a study of cytomegalovirus exposure and HLA in healthy donors. PCR primers comprised 60 Vbeta and 13 Jbeta primers. Profiled with immunoSEQ multiplex PCR; TCRdb holds only in-frame clones, not every one. The sample includes around 110,000 clones, roughly 80% seen only once; the top ten take around 2.2%. The sequencing sample was made of PBMCs. These receptor sequences come from a man aged 30-40 years in good health and CMV-seronegative.

The CDR3 region is CASSALGGPLGNTIYF. The CDR3 DNA follows: TGTGCCAGCAGCGCTCTGGGGGGGCCACTGGGAAACACCATATATTTT. The chain couples TRBV9 to TRBJ1-3; D possibly corresponds to TRBD1 (6 bases). V was pared by 3 bases and J by 4 bases, with 17 bases between. Germline V gene lookup returns CDR1 SGDLS and CDR2 YYNGEE. The CDR3 loop spans 16 amino acids.

The chain links TRBV29-1 to TRBJ1-4; 7 nucleotides agree with TRBD1. Unmatched junction bases numbered 1, after V lost 6 bases and J lost 3 bases. CDR3 length: 12 amino acids. Germline CDR1 and CDR2: SQVTM and ANQGSEA. The chain's CDR3 is CSVGTANEKLFF. In DNA, the CDR3 is TGCAGCGTCGGGACAGCTAATGAAAAACTGTTTTTT. Supplemented by reference TRBV29-1 and TRBJ1-4, the full variable domain reads SAVISQKPSRDICQRGTSLTIQCQVDSQVTMMFWYRQQPGQSLTLIATANQGSEATYESGFVIDKFPISRPNLTFSTLTVSNMSPEDSSIYLCSVGTANEKLFFGSGTQLSVL.

The V gene is TRBV6-5, the J gene TRBJ1-1; D is unclear. The CDR3 length is 12 residues. V lost 6 bases, J lost 5 bases, and 10 bases lay in between. Germline loops: CDR1 MNHEY, CDR2 SVGAGI. The CDR3 reads CASSPHRTEAFF. The DNA for the CDR3 is TGTGCCAGCAGCCCCCACCGGACTGAAGCTTTCTTT.

The rearrangement joins TRBV6-1 to TRBJ2-3; D may be TRBD1 (5 bases). Germline-derived CDR1 and CDR2 are MNHNS and SASEGT. The ends were cut back, 5 bases at V and 0 bases at J, with 12 bases in the middle. The CDR3 has 15 amino acids. CDR3 in amino acids: CASSTGSPSTDTQYF. DNA for the CDR3: TGTGCCAGCAGTACAGGATCGCCTAGCACAGATACGCAGTATTTT.

The chain recombines TRBV27 with TRBJ1-5; D gene ambiguous. Germline V gene data show CDR1 as MNHEY and CDR2 as SMNVEV (reference sequence). This CDR3 spans 14 amino acids. Deletions cut 4 bases from V and 6 bases from J, with 13 bases between. CDR3 loop: CASSYAGLGQPQHF. The CDR3 DNA is TGTGCCAGCAGTTATGCGGGGTTAGGTCAGCCCCAGCATTTT.